The 2 T cell receptor beta chains below all came from one sample that was sequenced in a study of cytomegalovirus exposure and HLA in healthy donors. The PCR was carried out with 60 Vbeta primers and 13 Jbeta primers. Assay used: immunoSEQ multiplex PCR; TCRdb lists only in-frame clones, some missing. The listing contains 100,000 to 150,000 clones. Material: PBMCs. The receptor set was obtained from a woman in her thirties or forties in good health and CMV-seronegative.

The genes are TRBV19 and TRBJ2-5, with D maybe TRBD2 (5 bases). This CDR3 spans 11 amino acids. The V end lost 6 bases, the J end lost 11 bases, and 13 bases lay between the germline ends. Germline CDR1 reads LNHDA; CDR2 reads SQIVND (reference sequence). This CDR3 reads CASRGPGEQYF. CDR3 in DNA: TGTGCCAGTAGGGGTCCCGGGGAGCAGTACTTC.

The chain has TRBV5-4 and TRBJ1-5; D is perhaps TRBD1 (6 bases). Trimming removed 0 bases at V and 6 bases at J, with 7 bases between. CDR1 and CDR2 (germline): SGHNT, YYREEE (reference sequence). This CDR3 region has 13 residues. The CDR3 DNA is TGTGCCAGCAGCTTGGACAGGGTTCAGCCCCAGCATTTT. Translation: CASSLDRVQPQHF.